This T cell receptor (beta chain) was captured in a study of blood T cell repertoires in COVID-19. Study information: The United States, Italy and Spain supplied acute and convalescent COVID-19 samples. Nucleic acid was either cDNA or gDNA, and it came from T cells, B-cell-depleted T cells, or PBMCs.

As processed by the authors: Reference gene primer amplification in the assay estimated nucleated cell counts. The data were produced by immunoSEQ multiplex PCR, yet TCRdb's version contains in-frame clones alone and is incomplete. V and J calls and clone size follow that table, whereas D and trimming were derived from the DNA. Here the sample spans about 160,000 clones, 80% to 95% being singletons. This CDR3 has 15 residues. V lost 6 bases and J 1 base, leaving 15 bases between the germline ends. In germline, CDR1 is SNHLY, CDR2 FYNNEI. This clone has just one count. This sequence joins TRBV2 and TRBJ1-1; no reliable D call. The TCR comes from a woman aged 60-70 years with COVID-19, enrolled during active disease. Sequences were obtained from peripheral blood. The CDR3 spells CASSPRTRGNTEAFF. The CDR3 DNA is TGTGCCAGCAGCCCACGGACTCGAGGGAACACTGAAGCTTTCTTT. Drawing the rest from reference TRBV2 and TRBJ1-1, the complete variable domain is EPEVTQTPSHQVTQMGQEVILRCVPISNHLYFYWYRQILGQKVEFLVSFYNNEISEKSEIFDDQFSVERPDGSNFTLKIRSTKLEDSAMYFCASSPRTRGNTEAFFGQGTRLTVV.